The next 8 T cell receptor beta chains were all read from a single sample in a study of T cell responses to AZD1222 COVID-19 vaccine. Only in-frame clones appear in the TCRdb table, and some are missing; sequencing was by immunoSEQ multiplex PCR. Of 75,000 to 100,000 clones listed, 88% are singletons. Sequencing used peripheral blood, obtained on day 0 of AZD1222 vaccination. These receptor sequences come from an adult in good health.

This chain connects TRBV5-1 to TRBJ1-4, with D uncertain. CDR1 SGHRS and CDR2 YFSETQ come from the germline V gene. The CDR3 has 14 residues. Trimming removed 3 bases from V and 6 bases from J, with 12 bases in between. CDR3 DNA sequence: TGCGCCAGCAGCTCGGCCCACGGGTATGAAAAACTGTTTTTT. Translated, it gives CASSSAHGYEKLFF.

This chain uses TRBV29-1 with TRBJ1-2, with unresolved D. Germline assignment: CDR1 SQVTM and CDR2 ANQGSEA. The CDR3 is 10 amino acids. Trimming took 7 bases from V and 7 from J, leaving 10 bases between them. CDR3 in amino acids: CSASESGYTF. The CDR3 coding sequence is TGCAGCGCTTCCGAGAGTGGCTACACCTTC.

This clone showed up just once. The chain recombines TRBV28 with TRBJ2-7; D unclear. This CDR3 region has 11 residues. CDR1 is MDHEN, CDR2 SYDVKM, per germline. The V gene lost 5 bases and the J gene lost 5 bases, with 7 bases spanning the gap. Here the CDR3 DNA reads TGTGCCAGCAGTCCAGAGGACGAGCAGTACTTC. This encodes CASSPEDEQYF.

Written as DNA, the CDR3 is TGTGCCAGCAGGACAGGTTACTCCTACGAGCAGTACTTC. The encoded protein is CASRTGYSYEQYF. The genes are TRBV6-5 and TRBJ2-7; D may be TRBD1 (6 bases). The CDR3 contains 13 residues. CDR1 is MNHEY, CDR2 SVGAGI, per germline. The germline V and J ends were trimmed by 6 bases and 0 bases, with 9 bases remaining between them.

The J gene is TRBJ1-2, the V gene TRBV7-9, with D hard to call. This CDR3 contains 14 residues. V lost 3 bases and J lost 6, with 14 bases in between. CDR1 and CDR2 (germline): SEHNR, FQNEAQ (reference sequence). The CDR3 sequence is CASSFIAEINGYTF. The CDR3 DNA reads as TGTGCCAGCAGCTTCATAGCGGAGATCAATGGCTACACCTTC.

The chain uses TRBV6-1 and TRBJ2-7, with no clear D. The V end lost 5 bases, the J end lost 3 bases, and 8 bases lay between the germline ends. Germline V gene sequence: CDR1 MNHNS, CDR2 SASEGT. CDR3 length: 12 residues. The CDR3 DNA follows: TGTGCCAGCAGTTATTCGAACTACGAGCAGTACTTC. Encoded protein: CASSYSNYEQYF.

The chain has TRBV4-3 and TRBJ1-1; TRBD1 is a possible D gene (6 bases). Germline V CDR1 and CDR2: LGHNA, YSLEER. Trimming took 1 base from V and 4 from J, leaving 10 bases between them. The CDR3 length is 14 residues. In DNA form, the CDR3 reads TGCGCCAGCAGCCAAGGGGAAGGGGGCACTGAAGCTTTCTTT. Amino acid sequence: CASSQGEGGTEAFF.

CDR3 bases: TGCGCCAGCAGCTCACCGGGACAGGGGTTGAAGCAGTACTTC. Translation gives CASSSPGQGLKQYF. This chain links TRBV5-1 with TRBJ2-7, with TRBD1 identical over 10 bases. V shed 3 bases and J 8 bases; nucleotides not matched to a gene: 8. CDR3 length equals 14 residues. Germline CDR1 SGHRS, CDR2 YFSETQ.